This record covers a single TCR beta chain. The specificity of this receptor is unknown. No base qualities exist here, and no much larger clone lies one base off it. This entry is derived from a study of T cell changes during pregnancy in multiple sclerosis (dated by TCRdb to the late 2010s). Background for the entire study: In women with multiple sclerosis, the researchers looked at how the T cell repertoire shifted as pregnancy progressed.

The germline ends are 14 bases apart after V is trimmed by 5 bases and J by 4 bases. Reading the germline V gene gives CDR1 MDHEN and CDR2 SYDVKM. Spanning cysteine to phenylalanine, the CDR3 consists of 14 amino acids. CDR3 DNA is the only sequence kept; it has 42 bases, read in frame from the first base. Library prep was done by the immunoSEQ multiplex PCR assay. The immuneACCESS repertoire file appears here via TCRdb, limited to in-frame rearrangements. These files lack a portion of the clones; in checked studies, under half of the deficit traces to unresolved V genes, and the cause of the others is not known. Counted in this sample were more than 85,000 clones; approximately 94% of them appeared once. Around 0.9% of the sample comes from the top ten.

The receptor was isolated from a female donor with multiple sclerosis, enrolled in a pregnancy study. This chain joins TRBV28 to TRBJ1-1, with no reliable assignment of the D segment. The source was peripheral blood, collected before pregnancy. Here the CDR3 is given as CASSLVREGTEAFF. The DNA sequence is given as TGTGCCAGCAGTCTGGTTAGGGAGGGCACTGAAGCTTTCTTT.